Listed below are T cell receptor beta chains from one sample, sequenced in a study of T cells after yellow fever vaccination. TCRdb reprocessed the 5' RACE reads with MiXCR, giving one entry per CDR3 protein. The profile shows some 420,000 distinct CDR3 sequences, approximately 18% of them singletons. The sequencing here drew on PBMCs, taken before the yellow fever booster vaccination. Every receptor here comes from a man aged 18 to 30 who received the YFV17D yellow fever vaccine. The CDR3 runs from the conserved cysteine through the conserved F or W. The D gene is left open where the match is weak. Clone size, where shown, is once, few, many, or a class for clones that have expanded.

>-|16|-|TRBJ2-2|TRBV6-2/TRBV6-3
TGTGCCAGCAGTTACGTCGCACCCGCGAACACCGGGGAGCTGTTTTTT
CASSYVAPANTGELFF
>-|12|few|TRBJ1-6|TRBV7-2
TGTGCCAGCAGCCCCTTTTACGGGCCCCTCCACTTT
CASSPFYGPLHF
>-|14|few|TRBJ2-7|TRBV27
TGTGCCAGCAGTTTCCAGGGATTCGCCTACGAGCAGTACTTC
CASSFQGFAYEQYF
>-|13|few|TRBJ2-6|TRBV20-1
TGCAGTTCGAGCCTACACGGGGCCAACGTCCTGACTTTC
CSSSLHGANVLTF
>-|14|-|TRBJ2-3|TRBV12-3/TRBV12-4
TGTGCCAGCAGTCCCCCGGGACCCGTCGCTACTCAGTATTTT
CASSPPGPVATQYF
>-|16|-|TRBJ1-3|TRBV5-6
TGTGCCAGCAGCTTCCATCGGGGCTCATCCGGAAACACCATATATTTT
CASSFHRGSSGNTIYF
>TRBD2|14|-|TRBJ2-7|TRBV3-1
TGTGCCAGCAACCTGCGGGGGGGACCGAACGAGCAGTACTTC
CASNLRGGPNEQYF
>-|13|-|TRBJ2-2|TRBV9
TGTGCCAGCAGCGTAGGGCTGTTCGGGGAGCTGTTTTTT
CASSVGLFGELFF
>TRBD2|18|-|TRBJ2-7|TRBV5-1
TGCGCCAGCAGCTTGGCCGGTAGCGGGGGACCAAGCTCCTACGAGCAGTACTTC
CASSLAGSGGPSSYEQYF
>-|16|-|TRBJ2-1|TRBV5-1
TGCGCCAGCAGCTCCAGCGAGGGGGGGTACTACAATGAGCAGTTCTTC
CASSSSEGGYYNEQFF
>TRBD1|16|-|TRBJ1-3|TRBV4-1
TGCGTCAGCAGCCCGTTCCGTGGGACAGGGCGGAACACCATATATTTT
CVSSPFRGTGRNTIYF
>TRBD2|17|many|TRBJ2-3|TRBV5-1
TGCGCCAGCAGCCCGACCTCTAGCGGGGAGCTTCAAGATACGCAGTATTTT
CASSPTSSGELQDTQYF
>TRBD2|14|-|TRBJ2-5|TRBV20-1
TGCAGTGCTAGACCTAGCGGGGGGCGGAAGACCCATTACTTC
CSARPSGGRKTHYF
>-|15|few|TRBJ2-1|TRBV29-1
TGCAGCGCCCAGCTCGGGCCCTCAAGTTGGAATGAGCAGTTCTTC
CSAQLGPSSWNEQFF
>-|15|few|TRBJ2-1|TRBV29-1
TGCAGCGTTGAAGGTCAGCGGGCGGCGCGCAATGAGCAGTTCTTC
CSVEGQRAARNEQFF
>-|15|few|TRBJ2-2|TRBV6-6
TGTGCCAGCAGTGTAGTTTATCGGCCGGCCGGGGAGCTGTTTTTT
CASSVVYRPAGELFF
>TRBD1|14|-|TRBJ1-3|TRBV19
TGTGCCAGTTCCAGAGGGACAGCTGGAAACACCATATATTTT
CASSRGTAGNTIYF
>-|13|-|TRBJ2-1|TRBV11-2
TGTGCCAGTGAGGAGAGCTCCTACAATGAGCAGTTCTTC
CASEESSYNEQFF
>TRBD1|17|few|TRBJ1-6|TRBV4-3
TGCGCCAGCAGCCAAGGGGCGATGACAGGGGACAATTCACCCCTCCACTTT
CASSQGAMTGDNSPLHF
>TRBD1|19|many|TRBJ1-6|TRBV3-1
TGTGCCAGCAGCCATGGGCCGGGACAGGGGGCGACCTATAATTCACCCCTCCACTTT
CASSHGPGQGATYNSPLHF
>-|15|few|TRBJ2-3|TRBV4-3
TGCGCCAGCAGCCAAGAAGGACGGCCTTCAGATACGCAGTATTTT
CASSQEGRPSDTQYF
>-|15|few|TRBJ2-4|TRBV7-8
TGTGCCAGCAGCTTGGGGGAGATAGCCAAAAACATTCAGTACTTC
CASSLGEIAKNIQYF
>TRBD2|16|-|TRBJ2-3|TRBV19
TGTGCCAGTAGTCCCCCTAGCGGTTTTTCCACAGATACGCAGTATTTT
CASSPPSGFSTDTQYF
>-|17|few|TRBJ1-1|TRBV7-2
TGTGCCAGCAGCTTAGCAAGGGCAGGGGCACAGAACACTGAAGCTTTCTTT
CASSLARAGAQNTEAFF
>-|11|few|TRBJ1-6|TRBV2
TGTGCCAGCATAGGGAATTCACCCCTCCACTTT
CASIGNSPLHF
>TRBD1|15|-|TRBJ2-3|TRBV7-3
TGTGCCAGCAGCTCCCCGGGACAGGGGTTAAATACGCAGTATTTT
CASSSPGQGLNTQYF
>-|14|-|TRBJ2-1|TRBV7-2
TGTGCCAGCAGACCCTTAGCGGTGGGCATTGAGCAGTTCTTC
CASRPLAVGIEQFF
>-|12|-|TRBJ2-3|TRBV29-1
TGCAGCGTTGAGCCTAGCACAGATACGCAGTATTTT
CSVEPSTDTQYF
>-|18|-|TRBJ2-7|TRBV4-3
TGCGCCAGCAGCCAAGTTCTGGGGATGTACGACAAGTACTACGAGCAGTACTTC
CASSQVLGMYDKYYEQYF
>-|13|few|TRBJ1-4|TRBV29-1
TGCGGCGCCGGGGGGCAGATAGGTGAAAAACTGTTTTTT
CGAGGQIGEKLFF
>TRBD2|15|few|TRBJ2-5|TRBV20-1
TGCAGTGCTACAAGGAAGACTAGCGGCCAAGAGACCCAGTACTTC
CSATRKTSGQETQYF
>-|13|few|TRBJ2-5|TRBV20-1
TGCAGTGCTAGAGTAAAGGATGAGGAGACCCAGTACTTC
CSARVKDEETQYF